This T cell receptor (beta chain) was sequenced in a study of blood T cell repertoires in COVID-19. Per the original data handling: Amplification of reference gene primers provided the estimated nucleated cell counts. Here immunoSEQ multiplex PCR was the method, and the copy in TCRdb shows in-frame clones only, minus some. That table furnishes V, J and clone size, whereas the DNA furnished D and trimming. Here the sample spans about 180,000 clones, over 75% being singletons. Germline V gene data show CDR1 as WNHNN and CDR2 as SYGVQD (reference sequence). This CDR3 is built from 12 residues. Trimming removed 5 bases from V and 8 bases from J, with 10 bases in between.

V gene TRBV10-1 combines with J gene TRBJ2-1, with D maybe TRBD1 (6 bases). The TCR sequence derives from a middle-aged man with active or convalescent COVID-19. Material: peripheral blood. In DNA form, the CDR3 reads TGCGCCAGCAGTCACAGGGTCGATGAGCAGTTCTTC. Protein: CASSHRVDEQFF.